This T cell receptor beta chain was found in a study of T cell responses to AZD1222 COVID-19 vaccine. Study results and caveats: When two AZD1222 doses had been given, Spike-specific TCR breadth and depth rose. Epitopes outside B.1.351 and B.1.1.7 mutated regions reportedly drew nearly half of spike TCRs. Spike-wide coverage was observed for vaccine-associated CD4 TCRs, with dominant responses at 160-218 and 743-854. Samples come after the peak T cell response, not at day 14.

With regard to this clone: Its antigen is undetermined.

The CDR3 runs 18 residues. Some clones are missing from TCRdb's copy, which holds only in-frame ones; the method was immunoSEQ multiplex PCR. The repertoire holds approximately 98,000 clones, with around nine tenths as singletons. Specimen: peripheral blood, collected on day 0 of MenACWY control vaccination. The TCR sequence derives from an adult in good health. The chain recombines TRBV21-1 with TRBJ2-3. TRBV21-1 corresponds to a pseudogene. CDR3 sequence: CASSKRKTHRRSTDTQYF. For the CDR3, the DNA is TGTGCCAGCAGCAAACGGAAAACGCACCGTCGGAGCACAGATACGCAGTATTTT.